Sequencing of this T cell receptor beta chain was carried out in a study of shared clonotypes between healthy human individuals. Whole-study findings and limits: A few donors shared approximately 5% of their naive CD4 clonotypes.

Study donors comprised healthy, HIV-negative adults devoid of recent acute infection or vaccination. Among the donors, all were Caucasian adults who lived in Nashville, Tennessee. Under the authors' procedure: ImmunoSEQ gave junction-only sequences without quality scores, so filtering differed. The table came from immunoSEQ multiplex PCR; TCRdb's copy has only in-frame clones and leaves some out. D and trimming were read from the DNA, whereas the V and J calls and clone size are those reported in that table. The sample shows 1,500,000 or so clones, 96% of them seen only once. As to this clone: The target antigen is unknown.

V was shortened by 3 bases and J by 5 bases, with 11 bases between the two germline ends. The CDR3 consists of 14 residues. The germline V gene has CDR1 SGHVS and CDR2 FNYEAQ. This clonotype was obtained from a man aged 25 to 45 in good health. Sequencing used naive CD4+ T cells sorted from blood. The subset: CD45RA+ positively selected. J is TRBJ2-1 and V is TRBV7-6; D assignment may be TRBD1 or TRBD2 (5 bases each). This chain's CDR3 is CASSFGADDNEQFF. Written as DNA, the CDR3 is TGTGCCAGCAGCTTCGGGGCGGACGACAATGAGCAGTTCTTC.